These 8 T cell receptor beta chains share one sample of origin, sequenced in a study of T cells after posttransplantation cyclophosphamide. Measured with immunoSEQ multiplex PCR; TCRdb has only the in-frame clones, and not every one. Singletons are absent from the sample, which has tens of thousands of clones. Sequenced input: PBMCs. The receptors were gathered from a man in his forties in good health, CMV-negative, and a related stem cell transplant donor.

This clone was seen many times. The chain has TRBV6-1 and TRBJ2-2; D ambiguous. The CDR3 totals 13 residues. The ends were cut back, 3 bases at V and 4 bases at J, with 6 bases in the middle. The germline V gene has CDR1 MNHNS and CDR2 SASEGT. Written as DNA, the CDR3 is TGTGCCAGCAGTGATCTCAGCACCGGGGAGCTGTTTTTT. Translation gives CASSDLSTGELFF.

This clone was seen many times. The V gene is TRBV28, the J gene TRBJ2-6; 7 bases agree with TRBD2. The germline V gene has CDR1 MDHEN and CDR2 SYDVKM. The trim removed 5 bases at V and 5 bases at J, leaving 9 bases unmatched. The CDR3 length is 16 residues. The CDR3 loop is CASSNRRGERANVLTF. In DNA form, the CDR3 reads TGTGCCAGCAGTAACAGACGGGGGGAAAGGGCCAACGTCCTGACTTTC.

This clone was counted many times. The chain links TRBV28 to TRBJ2-1, with 13 bases matching TRBD2. Germline CDR1 MDHEN, CDR2 SYDVKM. This CDR3 contains 19 residues. V dropped 8 bases and J dropped 1; count of bases not matched to a gene: 14. The CDR3 loop reads CASGGGLAGAQYSYNEQFF. CDR3 bases: TGTGCCAGCGGAGGAGGACTAGCGGGAGCCCAATATTCCTACAATGAGCAGTTCTTC.

The table lists this clone with many counts. The gene calls are TRBV4-1 and TRBJ2-1, with a tentative D call TRBD1 (7 bases). The CDR3 totals 13 residues. The V end lost 3 bases, the J end lost 9 bases, and 12 bases lay between the germline ends. From germline, CDR1 is MGHRA and CDR2 YSYEKL. The CDR3 DNA follows: TGCGCCAGCAGCCAGGCCCAGGGGGGTGAGCAGTTCTTC. Translation gives CASSQAQGGEQFF.

This clone was detected many times. This sequence joins TRBV4-3 and TRBJ2-7; 7 bases map to TRBD2. The length of the CDR3 is 14 residues. Germline CDR1 reads LGHNA; CDR2 reads YSLEER. With 0 bases clipped from V and 4 bases from J, the junction kept 3 bases outside the gene matches. CDR3 residues: CASSQDLGGYEQYF. The CDR3 DNA follows: TGCGCCAGCAGCCAAGATTTGGGGGGGTACGAGCAGTACTTC.

This clone was seen ten or more times. The chain carries TRBV2 and TRBJ2-7; D is perhaps TRBD1 (6 bases). Germline V gene lookup returns CDR1 SNHLY and CDR2 FYNNEI. This CDR3 has 13 residues. V lost 7 bases, J lost 2 bases, and 12 bases lay in between. The DNA for the CDR3 is TGTGCCAGCAAAGAACAGGGACCCTACGAGCAGTACTTC. Protein: CASKEQGPYEQYF.

This clone appeared many times. The gene calls are TRBV7-8 and TRBJ1-5, with D perhaps matching TRBD1 (5 bases). The CDR3 loop spans 18 amino acids. The germline gives CDR1 SGHVS, CDR2 FQNEAQ. Between the trimmed V and J ends, which lost 1 base and 0 bases, there was a span of 16 bases. CDR3: CASSLEMGGPYSNQPQHF. In DNA form, the CDR3 reads TGTGCCAGCAGCTTAGAAATGGGGGGACCATATAGCAATCAGCCCCAGCATTTT.

This clone was counted many times. V usage is TRBV10-3 and J usage is TRBJ1-2; maybe TRBD1 (5 bases). V was clipped by 0 bases and J by 3 bases, with 5 bases between them. The germline V gene has CDR1 ENHRY and CDR2 SYGVKD. This CDR3 has 13 residues. This chain's CDR3 is CAISESTDYGYTF. The CDR3 DNA follows: TGTGCCATCAGTGAGTCGACAGACTATGGCTACACCTTC.